These T cell receptor beta chains were read from a single sample in a study of T cell clones after liver transplantation. The table came from immunoSEQ multiplex PCR; TCRdb's copy has only in-frame clones and leaves some out. The sample lists fewer than 85,000 clones; about 80% were seen once. Sequencing used CD4+ T cells from blood, obtained 12 months after liver transplant. These TCRs come from a human patient who received a liver transplant. The graft donor may account for some of the T cells. The CDR3 runs from the conserved cysteine through the conserved F or W. The D gene is left open where the match is weak. Where a row states a size, it is once, few, many or the class of an expanded clone; other rows omit it.

D gene	clone size	V gene	J gene	CDR3 DNA	CDR3 protein
TRBD2	-	TRBV19	TRBJ2-3	TGTGCCAGTAGTAGGGGGGGTGGCACAGATACGCAGTATTTT	CASSRGGGTDTQYF
-	few	TRBV13	TRBJ1-2	TGTGCCAGCAGCTTAGGGAAGAACTATGGCTACACCTTC	CASSLGKNYGYTF
-	-	TRBV10-3	TRBJ1-5	TGTGCCATCAATAACCCCAATCAGCCCCAGCATTTT	CAINNPNQPQHF
TRBD2	-	TRBV9	TRBJ2-3	TGTGCCAGCAGCGTACTGGATGTGGGAGGGCCGCTAAGCACAGATACGCAGTATTTT	CASSVLDVGGPLSTDTQYF
TRBD1	-	TRBV7-8	TRBJ2-1	TGTGCCAGCAGCTCGGACAGGGCAACCTACAATGAGCAGTTCTTC	CASSSDRATYNEQFF
-	-	TRBV5-1	TRBJ1-2	TGCGCCAGCAGCTTCCTGGTTGGAAACTATGGCTACACCTTC	CASSFLVGNYGYTF
TRBD2	-	TRBV29-1	TRBJ2-1	TGCAGCGTTGAGGGCGTAGGCAGGAGCGGGAACTACAATGAGCAGTTCTTC	CSVEGVGRSGNYNEQFF
-	-	TRBV18	TRBJ1-5	TGTGCCAGCTCGATAGAGCTGGGGAGTCAGCCCCAGCATTTT	CASSIELGSQPQHF
TRBD2	-	TRBV7-9	TRBJ2-2	TGTGCCAGCAGCTTAGCTCGGCTACTAGCGGACCCGGGCCCCGGGGAGCTGTTTTTT	CASSLARLLADPGPGELFF
TRBD1	-	TRBV11-2	TRBJ1-1	TGTGCCAGCAGCGTAGACAGGGGCTCTGAAGCTTTCTTT	CASSVDRGSEAFF
-	once	TRBV6-6	TRBJ2-5	TGTGCCAGCGGACAATCAGGGGTGGTGGAGACCCAGTACTTC	CASGQSGVVETQYF
-	-	TRBV11-2	TRBJ2-1	TGTGCCAGCAGCTTTTTAGCCTCTACCTCACAGTTCTTC	CASSFLASTSQFF
TRBD2	-	TRBV5-1	TRBJ2-5	TGCGCCAGCAGCCCGGGACTAGCGGTCCACCAAGAGACCCAGTACTTC	CASSPGLAVHQETQYF
TRBD2	-	TRBV28	TRBJ2-7	TGTGCCAGCACCCCCGGCGGGAGGGGTTACGAGCAGTACTTC	CASTPGGRGYEQYF
TRBD2	once	TRBV10-2	TRBJ2-1	TGCGCCAGCAGTGAAGTGCGGGAGAGGAATGAGCAGTTCTTC	CASSEVRERNEQFF
TRBD2	-	TRBV2	TRBJ2-3	TGTGCCAGCAGCGGGACTAGGAGCACAGATACGCAGTATTTT	CASSGTRSTDTQYF
TRBD2	-	TRBV2	TRBJ2-2	TGTGCCAGCAGATCGTGGGAGGGCACGGCTCGGGCCGGGGAGCTGTTTTTT	CASRSWEGTARAGELFF
TRBD2	-	TRBV7-9	TRBJ2-1	TGTGCCAGCAGCTTAGAAAGGCGGACTAGCGATATTTGGGGGCATGAGCAGTTCTTC	CASSLERRTSDIWGHEQFF
-	-	TRBV19	TRBJ1-1	TGTGCCACCAAACCCCGCCCGGTGACTGAAGCTTTCTTT	CATKPRPVTEAFF
-	-	TRBV19	TRBJ2-5	TGTGCCAGTAGTATAACTGGGACTTACCAAGAGACCCAGTACTTC	CASSITGTYQETQYF
-	-	TRBV30	TRBJ2-3	TGTGCCTGGAGTGTGGGGACGGCCTCAGTTACGCAGTATTTT	CAWSVGTASVTQYF
-	-	TRBV28	TRBJ1-1	TGTGCCAGCAGTTTAACTACGGCTTTCTTT	CASSLTTAFF
TRBD1	-	TRBV9	TRBJ1-2	TGTGCCAGCAGCGCCTATAGGGGGCGCGACTATGGCTACACCTTC	CASSAYRGRDYGYTF
-	-	TRBV4-1	TRBJ1-1	TGCGCCAGCAGCCAAGATCCTGGGGGGCAGAACACTGAAGCTTTCTTT	CASSQDPGGQNTEAFF
TRBD1	-	TRBV29-1	TRBJ2-4	TGCAGCGTTGCCCTACAGGGGAAAAACATTCAGTACTTC	CSVALQGKNIQYF
-	-	TRBV28	TRBJ2-7	TGTGCCAGCAGTTTAGTCGGGAGATCCTACGAGCAGTACTTC	CASSLVGRSYEQYF
-	-	TRBV19	TRBJ1-4	TGTGCCAGTAGTGCCTGGGGGATCAATGAAAAACTGTTTTTT	CASSAWGINEKLFF
-	-	TRBV29-1	TRBJ1-2	TGCAGCGTTGGGGGGCAGGGGAGAGCCCCTAACTATGGCTACACCTTC	CSVGGQGRAPNYGYTF
-	-	TRBV27	TRBJ2-3	TGTGCCAGCAGTTTATCGGTGAGCACAGATACGCAGTATTTT	CASSLSVSTDTQYF
TRBD2	-	TRBV29-1	TRBJ2-7	TGCAGCGTTGGAATCGGCGGGGGTTACGAGCAGTACTTC	CSVGIGGGYEQYF
TRBD2	-	TRBV7-2	TRBJ2-4	TGTGCCAGCAGCTTAGGGACTAGCGGGAGGGCGAACATTCAATACTTC	CASSLGTSGRANIQYF
-	-	TRBV28	TRBJ1-2	TGTGCCAGCAAAAGTAGCGGCTACACCTTC	CASKSSGYTF
TRBD1	medium-sized	TRBV5-1	TRBJ2-5	TGCGCCAGCAGCTCGGGGACAGGGAGAGAGACCCAGTACTTC	CASSSGTGRETQYF
-	-	TRBV11-2	TRBJ1-1	TGTGCCAGCAGCTTAGGACCGGTCCGGAACACTGAAGCTTTCTTT	CASSLGPVRNTEAFF
TRBD2	-	TRBV19	TRBJ2-3	TGTGCCAGTACCCGACGGGCTAGCGGGGGGGATACGCAGTATTTT	CASTRRASGGDTQYF
-	few	TRBV28	TRBJ1-2	TGTGCCAGCACCAGACGGAATCGGTTACATGGCTACACCTTC	CASTRRNRLHGYTF
TRBD2	-	TRBV11-2	TRBJ2-7	TGTGCCAGCAGCCCCTGGCCAGCGGGAGCATCCTACGAGCAGTACTTC	CASSPWPAGASYEQYF
-	-	TRBV4-2	TRBJ2-7	TGTGCCAGCAGCCAAGACCCTAGCTTTACCTCCTACGAGCAGTACTTC	CASSQDPSFTSYEQYF
-	few	TRBV15	TRBJ2-7	TGTGCCACCAGCAGACAGGGCGACGAGCAGTACTTC	CATSRQGDEQYF
-	-	TRBV28	TRBJ1-1	TGTGCCAGCAGTGAACCCAGGGGAAGGGCTGGCCTAGAAGCTTTCTTT	CASSEPRGRAGLEAFF
-	-	TRBV11-2	TRBJ1-1	TGTGCCAGCAGCTTACTGGGGATTGAAGCTTTCTTT	CASSLLGIEAFF
-	-	TRBV2	TRBJ2-3	TGTGCCAGCAGCCCGGCCTCTAGCACAGATACGCAGTATTTT	CASSPASSTDTQYF
-	-	TRBV5-1	TRBJ2-1	TGCGCCAGCAGCGAGGGATCCGTAATCAATGAGCAGTTCTTC	CASSEGSVINEQFF
-	few	TRBV6-5	TRBJ1-2	TGTGCCAGCAGTTACCGGTCTATGGGTAACTATGGCTACACCTTC	CASSYRSMGNYGYTF
-	once	TRBV5-4	TRBJ2-1	TGTGCCAGCAGCTTGGGTCTCCCCCGGGGGTCCTACAATGAGCAGTTCTTC	CASSLGLPRGSYNEQFF
TRBD1	-	TRBV19	TRBJ2-7	TGTGCCAGTAAACTACAGGGGAGTAGCGAGCAGTACTTC	CASKLQGSSEQYF